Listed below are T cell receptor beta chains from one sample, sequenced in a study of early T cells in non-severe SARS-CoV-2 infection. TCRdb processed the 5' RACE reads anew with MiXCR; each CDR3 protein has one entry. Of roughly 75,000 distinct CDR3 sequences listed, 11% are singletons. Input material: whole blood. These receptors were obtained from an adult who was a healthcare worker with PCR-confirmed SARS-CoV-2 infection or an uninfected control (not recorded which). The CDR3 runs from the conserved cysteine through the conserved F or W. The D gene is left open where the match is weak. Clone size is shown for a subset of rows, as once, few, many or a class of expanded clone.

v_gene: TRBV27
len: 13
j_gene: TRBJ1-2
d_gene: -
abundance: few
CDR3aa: CASTTSGVSGYTF
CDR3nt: TGTGCCAGCACTACTTCAGGCGTCTCCGGCTACACCTTC

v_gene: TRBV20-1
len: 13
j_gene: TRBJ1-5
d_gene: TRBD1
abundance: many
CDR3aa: CSATGQGNQPQHF
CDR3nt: TGCAGTGCTACCGGACAGGGCAATCAGCCCCAGCATTTT

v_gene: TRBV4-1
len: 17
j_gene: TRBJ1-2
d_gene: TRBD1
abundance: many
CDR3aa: CASSQDPGTGALGSYTF
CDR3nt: TGCGCCAGCAGCCAAGATCCAGGGACAGGGGCCCTTGGGAGCTACACCTTC

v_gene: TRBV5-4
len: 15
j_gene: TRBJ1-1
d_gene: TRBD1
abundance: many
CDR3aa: CASSSDRGRGTEAFF
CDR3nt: TGTGCCAGCAGCTCGGACAGGGGGCGGGGCACTGAAGCTTTCTTT

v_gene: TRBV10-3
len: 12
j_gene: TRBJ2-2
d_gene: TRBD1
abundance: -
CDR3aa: CAARGTAGELFF
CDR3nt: TGTGCCGCAAGAGGGACAGCCGGGGAGCTGTTTTTT

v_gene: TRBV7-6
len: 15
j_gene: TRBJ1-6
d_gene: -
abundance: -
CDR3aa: CASSLYRGVNSPLHF
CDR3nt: TGTGCCAGCAGCTTATACCGCGGTGTAAATTCACCCCTCCACTTT

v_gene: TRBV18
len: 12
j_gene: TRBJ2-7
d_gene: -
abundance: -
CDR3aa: CASSPDTYEQYF
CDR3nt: TGTGCCAGCTCACCAGACACCTACGAGCAGTACTTC

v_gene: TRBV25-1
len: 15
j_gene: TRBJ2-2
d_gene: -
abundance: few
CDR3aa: CASSPPGSNPGELFF
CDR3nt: TGTGCCAGCAGTCCCCCCGGGTCCAACCCCGGGGAGCTGTTTTTT

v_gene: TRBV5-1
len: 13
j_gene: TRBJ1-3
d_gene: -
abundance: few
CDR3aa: CASGMGPGNTIYF
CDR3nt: TGCGCCAGCGGGATGGGGCCTGGAAACACCATATATTTT

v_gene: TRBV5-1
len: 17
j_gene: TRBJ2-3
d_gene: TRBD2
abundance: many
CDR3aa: CASSAQSSGASRDTQYF
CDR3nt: TGCGCCAGCAGCGCCCAGTCTAGCGGGGCCTCCCGGGATACGCAGTATTTT

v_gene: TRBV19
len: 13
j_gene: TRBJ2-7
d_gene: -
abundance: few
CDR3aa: CASSGVLSYEQYF
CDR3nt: TGTGCCAGTAGTGGGGTCCTCTCCTACGAGCAGTACTTC

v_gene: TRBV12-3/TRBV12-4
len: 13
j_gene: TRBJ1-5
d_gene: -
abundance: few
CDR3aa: CASSLERDQPQHF
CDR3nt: TGTGCCAGCAGTTTAGAACGGGATCAGCCCCAGCATTTT

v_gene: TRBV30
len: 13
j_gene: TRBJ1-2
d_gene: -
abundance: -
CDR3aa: CAWSRDRPYGYTF
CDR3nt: TGTGCCTGGAGTCGGGACCGGCCCTATGGCTACACCTTC

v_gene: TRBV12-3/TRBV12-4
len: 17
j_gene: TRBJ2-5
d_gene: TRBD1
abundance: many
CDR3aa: CASSPGQGVFRQETQYF
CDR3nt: TGTGCCAGCAGCCCAGGACAGGGAGTCTTTCGTCAAGAGACCCAGTACTTC

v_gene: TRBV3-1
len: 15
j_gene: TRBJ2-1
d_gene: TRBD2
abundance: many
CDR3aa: CASSQDLSGGREQFF
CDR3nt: TGTGCCAGCAGCCAAGATCTTTCGGGAGGACGTGAGCAGTTCTTC

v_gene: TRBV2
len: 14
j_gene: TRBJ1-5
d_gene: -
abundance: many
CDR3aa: CASSVLRSNQPQHF
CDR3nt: TGTGCCAGCAGTGTTTTGAGAAGCAATCAGCCCCAGCATTTT